Following are 2 T cell receptor beta chains from one sample sequenced in a study of blood T cell repertoires in COVID-19 (dated by TCRdb to 2020 to 2022). Library preparation used the immunoSEQ multiplex PCR assay. Drawn from immuneACCESS, this table holds only the in-frame rearrangements with V and J called that TCRdb kept. Clones are partly lost; checked studies trace under half to an unresolved V gene and leave the rest unexplained. In this sample the table shows over 200,000 clones, approximately 84% of which occur a single time. The ten top clones hold about 2% of the sample. Source material: peripheral blood. The receptors come from a man aged 35 to 55 with active or convalescent COVID-19.

J is TRBJ2-3 and V is TRBV5-6, with a possible D match to TRBD1 (6 bases). V was clipped by 0 bases and J by 2 bases, with 22 bases between them. CDR3 length: 19 amino acids. The germline V gene encodes CDR1 SGHDT and CDR2 YYEEEE. The CDR3 spells CASSLGAGAQQLLTDTQYF. Written as DNA, the CDR3 is TGTGCCAGCAGCTTGGGAGCAGGGGCACAACAATTGCTCACAGATACGCAGTATTTT.

V gene TRBV25-1 combines with J gene TRBJ1-5, with TRBD1 identical over 7 bases. This CDR3 has 15 residues. Germline-derived CDR1 and CDR2 are MGHDK and SYGVNS. With V trimmed by 2 bases and J by 11 bases, 12 bases remained unmatched. CDR3 in DNA: TGTGCCAGCAGTGAAAGCCCCGGAGGGGGCGGGTCCCAGCATTTT. This sequence encodes CASSESPGGGGSQHF.